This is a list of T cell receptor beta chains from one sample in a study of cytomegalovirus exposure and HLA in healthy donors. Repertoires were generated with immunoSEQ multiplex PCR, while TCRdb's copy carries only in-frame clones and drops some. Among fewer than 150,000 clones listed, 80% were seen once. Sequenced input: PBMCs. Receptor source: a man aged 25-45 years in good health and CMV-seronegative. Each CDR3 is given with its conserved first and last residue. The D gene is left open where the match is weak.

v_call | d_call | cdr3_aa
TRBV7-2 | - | CASSFGGISSYEQYF
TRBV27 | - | CASSLKSQVDYGYTF
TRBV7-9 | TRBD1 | CASSRQGSTGNTIYF
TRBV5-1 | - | CASSHPGPYEQYF
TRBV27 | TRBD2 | CASYPRLAAVQETQYF
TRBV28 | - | CASSSSPGLGSTQETQYF
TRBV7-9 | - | CASSLAGISHEQYF
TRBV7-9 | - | CASSLGTAYGYTF
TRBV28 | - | CASSLQAGSLYEQYF
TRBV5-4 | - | CASSFQSEREQYF
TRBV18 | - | CASSQQGDQPQHF
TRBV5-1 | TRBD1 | CASSTNRGDRDPFGETQYF
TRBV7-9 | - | CASSLIGSGYEQYF
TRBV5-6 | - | CASSALDKVGAFF